This is a list of T cell receptor beta chains from one sample in a study of identical twins. MiXCR was run by TCRdb on the 5' RACE reads, yielding one entry per CDR3 protein. Among 640,000 or so distinct CDR3 sequences listed, around 5.7% were seen once. Material for sequencing was naive T cells sorted from blood. These receptors were taken from a man younger than 30 in good health. Each CDR3 is given with its conserved first and last residue. The D gene is left open where the match is weak. A row's size may be missing; if present it is once, few, many or a size class.

>TRBV30|TRBJ2-1|TRBD2|-
TGTGCCTGGAATCTCCCCGGGACTAGCGGGAGGAAGTCCTACAATGAGCAGTTCTTC
CAWNLPGTSGRKSYNEQFF
>TRBV3-1|TRBJ1-1|-|many
TGTGCCAGCAGCGCGTCCGGGAATGAAGCTTTCTTT
CASSASGNEAFF
>TRBV11-2|TRBJ2-3|-|many
TGTGCCAGCAGTTACATAGTAGGGAGCAACACAGATACGCAGTATTTT
CASSYIVGSNTDTQYF
>TRBV4-2|TRBJ1-2|TRBD1|many
TGTGCCAGCAGCCCATCAGGACAGGGCTCATCTGGCTACACCTTC
CASSPSGQGSSGYTF
>TRBV13|TRBJ2-5|TRBD2|-
TGTGCCAGCAGCTTAGGGCCTAGCGGGAGTGAGACCCAGTACTTC
CASSLGPSGSETQYF
>TRBV5-5|TRBJ1-2|-|many
TGTGCCAGCAGCTCCAATGGGGGGGGCTACACCTTC
CASSSNGGGYTF
>TRBV20-1|TRBJ2-3|TRBD2|many
TGCAGTGCTAGCGGGAGGGCCGTGTATACGCAGTATTTT
CSASGRAVYTQYF
>TRBV10-1|TRBJ2-1|-|many
TGCGCCAGCAGTGAGTCTAGGAATGAGCAGTTCTTC
CASSESRNEQFF
>TRBV9|TRBJ2-1|TRBD1|-
TGTGCCAGCAGCCCGACAGGGGCCTATTACAATGAGCAGTTCTTC
CASSPTGAYYNEQFF
>TRBV5-4|TRBJ2-3|-|-
TGTGCCAGCAGCTTGGGACGGACTACAGATACGCAGTATTTT
CASSLGRTTDTQYF
>TRBV27|TRBJ2-5|-|many
TGTGCCAGCAGTTTATGGGGGCAAGAGACCCAGTACTTC
CASSLWGQETQYF
>TRBV6-4|TRBJ2-3|-|many
TGTGCCAGCAGTGACTCAGGGGCCCTCACAGATACGCAGTATTTT
CASSDSGALTDTQYF
>TRBV7-8|TRBJ2-7|TRBD1|few
TGTGCCAGCAGCTTATCCGGGACAGGGCCCTCCTACGAGCAGTACTTC
CASSLSGTGPSYEQYF
>TRBV20-1|TRBJ2-1|TRBD1|many
TGCAGTGCTCTAGACAGGGACAATGAGCAGTTCTTC
CSALDRDNEQFF
>TRBV6-1|TRBJ2-4|-|many
TGTGCCAGCACCTACCAAAGAGGACAAATAGCCAAAAACATTCAGTACTTC
CASTYQRGQIAKNIQYF
>TRBV6-1|TRBJ2-3|TRBD2|few
TGTGCCAGCTGGGGTAGCGGGAGGGCCCAAGGGGCAGATACGCAGTATTTT
CASWGSGRAQGADTQYF
>TRBV4-2|TRBJ2-5|-|many
TGTGCCAGCAGCCAAGCGGACTACCAAGAGACCCAGTACTTC
CASSQADYQETQYF
>TRBV2|TRBJ2-3|-|-
TGTGCCAGCAGTGAAGTTTTAACGGGTGGCACAGATACGCAGTATTTT
CASSEVLTGGTDTQYF
>TRBV12-5|TRBJ2-1|-|-
TGTGCTAGTGGTTTGAAGCGAGTTTTCAGTTCGAATGAGCAGTTCTTC
CASGLKRVFSSNEQFF
>TRBV7-2|TRBJ2-6|-|few
TGTGCCAGCAGCTCAGAATCAGCTGGGGCCAACGTCCTGACTTTC
CASSSESAGANVLTF
>TRBV7-3|TRBJ2-2|-|-
TGTGCCAGCAGCTTTGGAGCAGCCGGGGAGCTGTTTTTT
CASSFGAAGELFF
>TRBV28|TRBJ2-3|-|many
TGTGCCAGCAGTTGGAAAGGGACACACGGCGGCACAGATACGCAGTATTTT
CASSWKGTHGGTDTQYF
>TRBV6-5|TRBJ1-1|-|many
TGTGCCAGCAGTTACTCGGGCAACAAGTCCCCTGAAGCTTTCTTT
CASSYSGNKSPEAFF
>TRBV6-1|TRBJ2-7|-|many
TGTGCCAGCAGACAGCGGTTGGGAGGAGGGTACGAGCAGTACTTC
CASRQRLGGGYEQYF
>TRBV5-1|TRBJ2-1|-|few
TGCGCCAGCAGCTTGGCGCAGGCTGAGCAGTTCTTC
CASSLAQAEQFF